This section outlines one T cell receptor (beta chain) sequence together with its context. The data originate from a study of blood T cell repertoires in COVID-19. About the study: T cells, B-cell-depleted T cells, or PBMCs supplied cDNA or gDNA.

Clones were read by immunoSEQ multiplex PCR, and TCRdb kept only the in-frame ones, dropping some. The sample has 250,000 to 350,000 clones, 87% seen once. Trimming took off 0 bases at V and 4 bases at J, with 16 bases between the two ends. The CDR3 is made up of 16 amino acids. Germline-derived CDR1 and CDR2 are SGHRS and YFSETQ. The V gene is TRBV5-1, the J gene TRBJ2-5; perhaps TRBD2 as D (6 bases). The sample consisted of peripheral blood. The source is a young man with active or convalescent COVID-19. CDR3 sequence (DNA): TGCGCCAGCAGCTTGGTGCTGGGGGGACTTCGAGAGACCCAGTACTTC. Protein: CASSLVLGGLRETQYF.